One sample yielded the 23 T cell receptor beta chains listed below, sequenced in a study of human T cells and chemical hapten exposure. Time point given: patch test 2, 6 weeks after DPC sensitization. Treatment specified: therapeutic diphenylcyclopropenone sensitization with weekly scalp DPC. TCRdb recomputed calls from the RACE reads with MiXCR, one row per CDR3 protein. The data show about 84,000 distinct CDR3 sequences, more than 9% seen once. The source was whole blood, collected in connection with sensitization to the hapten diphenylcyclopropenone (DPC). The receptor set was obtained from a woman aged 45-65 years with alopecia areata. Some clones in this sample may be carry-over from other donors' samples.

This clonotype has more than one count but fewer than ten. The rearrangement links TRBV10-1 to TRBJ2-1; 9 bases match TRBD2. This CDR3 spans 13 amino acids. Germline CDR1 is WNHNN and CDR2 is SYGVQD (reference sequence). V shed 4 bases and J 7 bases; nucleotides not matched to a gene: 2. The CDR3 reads CASSGSGRNEQFF. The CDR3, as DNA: TGCGCCAGCAGTGGCAGCGGGAGGAATGAGCAGTTCTTC.

Here the CDR3 DNA reads TGTGCCAGCAGCTTAGTAAGCCTGACTAGCGGGGTCTACGAGCAGTACTTC. It translates to CASSLVSLTSGVYEQYF. The genes are TRBV7-8 and TRBJ2-7; 11 bases fit TRBD2. The CDR3 contains 17 residues. V lost 1 base to trimming and J lost 3 bases; unmatched junction nucleotides: 8. Per the germline V gene, CDR1 is SGHVS and CDR2 is FQNEAQ.

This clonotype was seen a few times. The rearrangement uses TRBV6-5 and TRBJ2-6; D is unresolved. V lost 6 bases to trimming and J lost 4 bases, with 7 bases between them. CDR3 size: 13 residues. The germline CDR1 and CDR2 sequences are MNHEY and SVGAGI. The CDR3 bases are TGTGCCAGCAGGATGACAGGGGCCAACGTCCTGACTTTC. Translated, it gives CASRMTGANVLTF.

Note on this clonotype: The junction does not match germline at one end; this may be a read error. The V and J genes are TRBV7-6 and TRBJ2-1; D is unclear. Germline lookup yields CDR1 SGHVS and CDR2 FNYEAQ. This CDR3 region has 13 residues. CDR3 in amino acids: CASSFQAYNEQLF. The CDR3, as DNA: TGTGCCAGCAGCTTCCAGGCCTACAATGAGCAGCTCTTC.

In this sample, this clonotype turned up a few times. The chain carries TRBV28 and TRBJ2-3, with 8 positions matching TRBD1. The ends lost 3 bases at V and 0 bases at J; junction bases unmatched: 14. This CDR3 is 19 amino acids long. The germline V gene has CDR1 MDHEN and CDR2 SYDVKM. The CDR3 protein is CASSFTLGQARPSTDTQYF. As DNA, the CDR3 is TGTGCCAGCAGTTTCACACTGGGACAGGCCCGACCAAGCACAGATACGCAGTATTTT.

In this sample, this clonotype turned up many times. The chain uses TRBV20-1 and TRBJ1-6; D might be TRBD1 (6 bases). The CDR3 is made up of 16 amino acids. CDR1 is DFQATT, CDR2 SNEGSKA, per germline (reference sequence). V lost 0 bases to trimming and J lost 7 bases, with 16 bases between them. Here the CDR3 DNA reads TGCAGTGCTAGAGAGGCGGGGGGGGCACAAAATTCACCCCTCCACTTT. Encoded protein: CSAREAGGAQNSPLHF.

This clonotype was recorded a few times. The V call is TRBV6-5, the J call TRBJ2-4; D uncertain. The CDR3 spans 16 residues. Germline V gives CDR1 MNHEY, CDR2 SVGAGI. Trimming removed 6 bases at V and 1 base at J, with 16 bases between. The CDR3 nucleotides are TGTGCCAGCAGCCGGTCAGTGAGGCTCGCCAAAAACATTCAGTACTTC. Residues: CASSRSVRLAKNIQYF.

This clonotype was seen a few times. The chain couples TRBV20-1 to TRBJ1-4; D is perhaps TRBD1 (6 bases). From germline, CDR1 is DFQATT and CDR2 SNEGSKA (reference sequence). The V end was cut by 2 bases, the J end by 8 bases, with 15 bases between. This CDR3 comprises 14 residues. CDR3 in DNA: TGCAGTGCTAGACAGAGACAGGTTGGGGAAAAACTGTTTTTT. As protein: CSARQRQVGEKLFF.

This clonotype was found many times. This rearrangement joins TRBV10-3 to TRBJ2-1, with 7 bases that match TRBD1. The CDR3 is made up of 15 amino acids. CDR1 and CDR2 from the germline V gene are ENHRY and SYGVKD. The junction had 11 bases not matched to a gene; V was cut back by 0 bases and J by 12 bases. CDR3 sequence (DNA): TGTGCCATCAGTGAGTCCCCGGGACAGCAGTCTGGGCAGTTCTTC. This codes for CAISESPGQQSGQFF.

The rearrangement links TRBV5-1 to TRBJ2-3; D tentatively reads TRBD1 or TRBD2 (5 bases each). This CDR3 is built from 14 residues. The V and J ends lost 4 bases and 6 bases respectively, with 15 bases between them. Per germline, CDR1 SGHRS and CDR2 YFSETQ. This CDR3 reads CASSTPEGEDTQYF. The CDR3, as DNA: TGCGCCAGCAGCACGCCAGAAGGGGAGGATACGCAGTATTTT.

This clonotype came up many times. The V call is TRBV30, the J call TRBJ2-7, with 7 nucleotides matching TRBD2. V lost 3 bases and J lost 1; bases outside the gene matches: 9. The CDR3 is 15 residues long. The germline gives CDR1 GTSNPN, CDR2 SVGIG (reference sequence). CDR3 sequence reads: CAWRGPRELSYEQYF. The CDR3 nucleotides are TGTGCCTGGAGAGGGCCGCGGGAGTTGTCCTACGAGCAGTACTTC. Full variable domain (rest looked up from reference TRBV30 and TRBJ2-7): SQTIHQWPATLVQPVGSPLSLECTVEGTSNPNLYWYRQAAGRGLQLLFYSVGIGQISSEVPQNLSASRPQDRQFILSSKKLLLSDSGFYLCAWRGPRELSYEQYFGPGTRLTVT.

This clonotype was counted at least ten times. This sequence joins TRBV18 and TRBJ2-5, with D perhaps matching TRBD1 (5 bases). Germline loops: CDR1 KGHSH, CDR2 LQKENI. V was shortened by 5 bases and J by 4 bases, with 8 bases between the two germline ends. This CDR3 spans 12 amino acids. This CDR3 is CASSGAGETQYF. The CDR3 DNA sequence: TGTGCCAGCTCAGGGGCCGGAGAGACCCAGTACTTC.

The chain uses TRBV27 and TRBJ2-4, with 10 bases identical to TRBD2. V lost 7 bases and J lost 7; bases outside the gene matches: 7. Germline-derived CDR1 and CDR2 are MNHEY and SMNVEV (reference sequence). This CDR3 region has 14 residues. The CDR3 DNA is TGTGCCAGCACTAAACTTAGCGGGAGGAACATTCAGTACTTC. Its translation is CASTKLSGRNIQYF.

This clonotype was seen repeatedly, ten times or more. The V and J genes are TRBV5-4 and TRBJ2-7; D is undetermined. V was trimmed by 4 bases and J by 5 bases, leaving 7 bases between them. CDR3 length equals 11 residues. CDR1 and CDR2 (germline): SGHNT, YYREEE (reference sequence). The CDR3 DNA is TGTGCCAGCAGCACAAAAGACGAGCAGTACTTC. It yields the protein CASSTKDEQYF.

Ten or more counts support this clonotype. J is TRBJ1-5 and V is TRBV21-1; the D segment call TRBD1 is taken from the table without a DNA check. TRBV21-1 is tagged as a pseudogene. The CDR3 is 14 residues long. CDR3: CASSCTGAHQPQHF. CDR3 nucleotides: TGTGCCAGCAGCTGCACAGGGGCGCATCAGCCCCAGCATTTT.

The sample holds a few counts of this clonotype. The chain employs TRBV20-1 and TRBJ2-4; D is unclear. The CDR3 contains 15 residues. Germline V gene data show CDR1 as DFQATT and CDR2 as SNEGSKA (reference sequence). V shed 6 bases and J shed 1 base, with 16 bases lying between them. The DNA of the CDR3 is TGCAGTGCCTCTAGGCAGCCGTCGGCCAAAAACATTCAGTACTTC. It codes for CSASRQPSAKNIQYF.

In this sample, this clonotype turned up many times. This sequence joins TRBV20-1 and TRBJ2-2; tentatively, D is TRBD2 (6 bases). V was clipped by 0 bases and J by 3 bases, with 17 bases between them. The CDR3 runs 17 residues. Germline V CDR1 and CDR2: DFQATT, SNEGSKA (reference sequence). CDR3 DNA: TGCAGTGCTAGAGATCCCCTCATCCGGGGGTACACCGGGGAGCTGTTTTTT. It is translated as CSARDPLIRGYTGELFF.

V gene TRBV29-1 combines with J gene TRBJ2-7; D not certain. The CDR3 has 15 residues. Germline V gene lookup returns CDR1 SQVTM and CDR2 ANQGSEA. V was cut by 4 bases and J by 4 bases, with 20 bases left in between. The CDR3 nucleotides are TGCAGCGTTGTAACTTATGTGGCTGGCATTTACGAGCAGTACTTC. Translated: CSVVTYVAGIYEQYF.

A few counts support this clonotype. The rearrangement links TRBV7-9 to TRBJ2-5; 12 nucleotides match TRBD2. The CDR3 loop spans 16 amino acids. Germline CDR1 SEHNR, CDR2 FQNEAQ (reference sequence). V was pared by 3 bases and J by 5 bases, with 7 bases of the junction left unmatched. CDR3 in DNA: TGTGCCAGCAGCTTTTGGACTAGCGGGAAAATGGAGACCCAGTACTTC. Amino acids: CASSFWTSGKMETQYF.

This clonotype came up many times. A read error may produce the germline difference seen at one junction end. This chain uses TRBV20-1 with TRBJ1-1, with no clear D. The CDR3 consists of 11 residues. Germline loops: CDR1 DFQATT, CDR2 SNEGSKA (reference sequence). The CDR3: CSARVATEAFF. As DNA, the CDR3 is TGCAGTGCAAGAGTAGCCACTGAAGCTTTCTTT.

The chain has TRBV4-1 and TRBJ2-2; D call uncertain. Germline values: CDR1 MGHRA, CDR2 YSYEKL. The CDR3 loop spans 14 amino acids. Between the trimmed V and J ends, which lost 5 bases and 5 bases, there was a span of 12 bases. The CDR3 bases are TGCGCCAGCAGCGGCCACCTTTGGACCGGGGAGCTGTTTTTT. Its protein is CASSGHLWTGELFF.

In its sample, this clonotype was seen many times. CDR3 amino acids: CASSLNFGQGEKLFF. For the CDR3, the DNA is TGTGCCAGCAGCTTGAATTTTGGACAGGGTGAAAAACTGTTTTTT. J is TRBJ1-4 and V is TRBV5-5; 8 bases agree with TRBD1. The junction had 6 bases not matched to a gene; V was cut back by 1 base and J by 7 bases. This CDR3 has 15 amino acids. Germline loops: CDR1 SGHKS, CDR2 YYEKEE (reference sequence).

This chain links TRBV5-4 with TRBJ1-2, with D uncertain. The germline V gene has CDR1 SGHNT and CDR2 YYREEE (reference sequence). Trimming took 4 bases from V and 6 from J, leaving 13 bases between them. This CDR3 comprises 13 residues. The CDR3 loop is CASSSRGRDGYTF. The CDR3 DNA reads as TGTGCCAGCAGCAGCAGAGGGAGGGATGGCTACACCTTC.